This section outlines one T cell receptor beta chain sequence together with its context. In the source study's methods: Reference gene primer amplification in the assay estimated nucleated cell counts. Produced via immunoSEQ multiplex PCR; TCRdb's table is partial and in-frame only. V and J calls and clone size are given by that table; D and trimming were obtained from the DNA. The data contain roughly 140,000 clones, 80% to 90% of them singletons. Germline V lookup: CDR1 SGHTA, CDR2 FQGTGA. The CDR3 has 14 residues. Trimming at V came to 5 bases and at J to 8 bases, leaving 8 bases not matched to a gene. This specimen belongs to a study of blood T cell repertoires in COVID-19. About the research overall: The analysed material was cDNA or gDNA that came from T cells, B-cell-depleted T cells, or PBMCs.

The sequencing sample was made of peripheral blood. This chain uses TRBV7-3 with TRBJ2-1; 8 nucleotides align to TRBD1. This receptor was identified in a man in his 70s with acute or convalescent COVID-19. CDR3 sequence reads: CASSRQGTGDEQFF. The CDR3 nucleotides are TGTGCCAGCAGCCGACAGGGGACGGGCGATGAGCAGTTCTTC.